These T cell receptor beta chains were read from a single sample in a study of blood T cells in healthy people across ages. One entry per CDR3 protein results from TCRdb running MiXCR on the 5' RACE reads. The data contain approximately 1,000,000 distinct CDR3 sequences, 30% to 40% of them singletons. The specimen was blood. The receptors come from a man aged 18-30 years in good health. The CDR3 runs from the conserved cysteine through the conserved F or W. The D gene is left open where the match is weak. Expanded clones get a size class; other rows say once, few or many, or leave the size out.

size | J | V | D | CDR3 | DNA
- | TRBJ2-5 | TRBV4-3 | TRBD2 | CASSQDRVRLAVQYF | TGCGCCAGCAGCCAAGATCGGGTAAGACTAGCGGTACAGTACTTC
- | TRBJ2-3 | TRBV3-1 | TRBD2 | CASSPRLADVTDTQYF | TGTGCCAGCAGCCCCCGACTAGCGGATGTAACAGATACGCAGTATTTT
few | TRBJ1-2 | TRBV7-8 | TRBD1 | CASSSGDRNYGYTF | TGTGCCAGCAGCTCAGGGGACAGGAACTATGGCTACACCTTC
- | TRBJ1-2 | TRBV19 | - | CASSIVPGFDGYTF | TGTGCCAGTAGTATAGTTCCAGGCTTCGATGGCTACACCTTC
- | TRBJ1-2 | TRBV10-3 | - | CAISDTYGYTF | TGTGCCATCAGTGATACCTATGGCTACACCTTC
few | TRBJ2-3 | TRBV4-1 | - | CASSQDQVGDTQYF | TGCGCCAGCAGCCAAGATCAGGTGGGAGATACGCAGTATTTT
- | TRBJ1-1 | TRBV20-1 | - | CSASPGEGTEAFF | TGCAGTGCTAGTCCCGGGGAGGGAACTGAAGCTTTCTTT
- | TRBJ2-7 | TRBV7-9 | - | CASSLGEGTLGTYEQYF | TGTGCCAGCAGCTTAGGCGAGGGGACACTGGGTACCTACGAGCAGTACTTC
- | TRBJ2-1 | TRBV3-1 | TRBD1 | CAGSQAAGTAYNEQFF | TGTGCCGGCAGCCAAGCGGCCGGGACAGCCTACAATGAGCAGTTCTTC
- | TRBJ1-1 | TRBV4-3 | - | CAGSQEKFLEAFF | TGCGCCGGCAGCCAAGAGAAGTTCCTTGAAGCTTTCTTT
- | TRBJ1-1 | TRBV20-1 | TRBD1 | CSARSVEQGSGTEAFF | TGCAGTGCGAGAAGCGTGGAACAGGGGAGTGGAACTGAAGCTTTCTTT
- | TRBJ1-5 | TRBV20-1 | - | CSGTFLNNQPQHF | TGCAGTGGGACGTTCCTAAATAATCAGCCCCAGCATTTT
- | TRBJ2-4 | TRBV20-1 | - | CSAPEDIQYF | TGCAGTGCTCCCGAGGACATTCAGTACTTC
- | TRBJ1-1 | TRBV4-3 | - | CASSQVWQGRYGPEAFF | TGCGCCAGCAGCCAAGTTTGGCAGGGTCGGTATGGGCCTGAAGCTTTCTTT
few | TRBJ2-3 | TRBV28 | TRBD1 | CASSLGRGNTDTQYF | TGTGCCAGCAGTTTGGGCAGGGGGAACACAGATACGCAGTATTTT
- | TRBJ2-7 | TRBV5-1 | TRBD1 | CASSMKTGPTYEQYF | TGCGCCAGCAGTATGAAGACAGGGCCTACCTACGAGCAGTACTTC
few | TRBJ2-3 | TRBV6-1 | - | CASSGRAYTQYF | TGTGCCAGCAGTGGCAGGGCATATACGCAGTATTTT
few | TRBJ2-5 | TRBV4-1 | TRBD2 | CASSQERRGATNNEQYF | TGCGCCAGCAGCCAAGAAAGGCGGGGGGCTACGAACAATGAGCAGTACTTC
many | TRBJ2-1 | TRBV12-3/TRBV12-4 | TRBD1 | CASSLQTGGNGEQFF | TGTGCCAGCAGTTTACAGACAGGGGGTAACGGTGAGCAGTTCTTC
- | TRBJ2-5 | TRBV12-3/TRBV12-4 | - | CASRRLGANNEQYF | TGTGCCAGCAGGCGACTAGGGGCGAACAATGAGCAGTACTTC
once | TRBJ1-1 | TRBV6-6 | - | CASKTQGNTEAFF | TGTGCCAGCAAGACACAGGGGAACACTGAAGCTTTCTTT
- | TRBJ1-5 | TRBV20-1 | - | CSARGASRASNQPQHF | TGCAGTGCTAGAGGGGCATCAAGGGCTAGCAATCAGCCCCAGCATTTT
few | TRBJ2-7 | TRBV12-3/TRBV12-4 | - | CASSPDRFHEQYF | TGTGCCAGCAGTCCAGACAGGTTCCACGAGCAGTACTTC
- | TRBJ1-5 | TRBV2 | TRBD1 | CASSEQGARNQPQHF | TGTGCCAGCAGCGAACAGGGGGCGCGGAATCAGCCCCAGCATTTT
- | TRBJ2-3 | TRBV7-9 | - | CASGQSGTSTDTQYF | TGTGCCAGCGGTCAATCCGGAACTAGCACAGATACGCAGTATTTT
- | TRBJ1-3 | TRBV10-3 | TRBD1 | CAINGQGIAGNTIYF | TGTGCCATCAACGGACAGGGGATAGCTGGAAACACCATATATTTT
- | TRBJ1-1 | TRBV7-2 | - | CASSSYALGTEAFF | TGTGCCAGCAGCTCCTACGCGTTGGGCACTGAAGCTTTCTTT
few | TRBJ2-5 | TRBV6-5 | - | CASKGTGETQYF | TGTGCCAGCAAGGGTACGGGAGAGACCCAGTACTTC
- | TRBJ1-5 | TRBV7-2 | - | CASSLDSQNQPQHF | TGTGCCAGCAGCTTAGACAGTCAAAATCAGCCCCAGCATTTT
few | TRBJ1-2 | TRBV3-1 | - | CASSQSESNYGYTF | TGTGCCAGCAGCCAATCCGAGTCTAACTATGGCTACACCTTC
- | TRBJ1-4 | TRBV7-2 | - | CASSLGDQTGEEKLFF | TGTGCCAGCAGCTTAGGTGATCAAACGGGAGAGGAAAAACTGTTTTTT
few | TRBJ1-5 | TRBV20-1 | TRBD1 | CSARPRDRGPNQPQHF | TGCAGTGCTAGACCCCGGGACAGGGGCCCCAATCAGCCCCAGCATTTT
few | TRBJ1-2 | TRBV6-4 | - | CASSDEGGWAPNYGYTF | TGTGCCAGCAGTGACGAGGGGGGCTGGGCCCCCAACTATGGCTACACCTTC
few | TRBJ2-5 | TRBV20-1 | TRBD1 | CSAIEGGMETQYF | TGCAGTGCCATCGAAGGGGGCATGGAGACCCAGTACTTC
- | TRBJ2-5 | TRBV20-1 | TRBD1 | CSARAGQEYF | TGCAGTGCTAGGGCAGGACAGGAGTACTTC
- | TRBJ1-1 | TRBV27 | - | CASSYTGLYTEAFF | TGTGCCAGCAGCTACACAGGGTTATACACTGAAGCTTTCTTT
few | TRBJ2-3 | TRBV29-1 | - | CSVVNQGTDTQYF | TGCAGCGTAGTAAACCAGGGGACAGATACGCAGTATTTT
many | TRBJ2-6 | TRBV12-3/TRBV12-4 | - | CASSFSGANVLTF | TGTGCCAGCAGTTTTTCTGGGGCCAACGTCCTGACTTTC
- | TRBJ1-6 | TRBV7-2 | - | CASSKFQWEPNSPLHF | TGTGCCAGCAGCAAGTTTCAGTGGGAACCAAATTCACCCCTCCACTTT
- | TRBJ2-7 | TRBV7-2 | TRBD1 | CASSPGQGNYNEQYF | TGTGCCAGTTCACCGGGACAGGGGAACTACAATGAGCAGTACTTC
- | TRBJ1-1 | TRBV9 | TRBD1 | CASSVGQGFTEAFF | TGTGCCAGCAGCGTCGGACAGGGTTTCACTGAAGCTTTCTTT
many | TRBJ1-1 | TRBV20-1 | - | CSGIREGAEAFF | TGCAGTGGTATCAGGGAAGGGGCAGAAGCTTTCTTT
few | TRBJ1-1 | TRBV20-1 | - | CSVLTGTNSEAFF | TGCAGTGTTCTAACCGGGACTAATAGTGAAGCTTTCTTT
few | TRBJ1-1 | TRBV20-1 | TRBD1 | CSAIRTGRLNTEAFF | TGCAGTGCTATCCGGACAGGGCGTCTGAACACTGAAGCTTTCTTT
- | TRBJ2-1 | TRBV29-1 | - | CSVDSSYNEQFF | TGCAGCGTGGACAGCTCCTACAATGAGCAGTTCTTC
- | TRBJ1-5 | TRBV29-1 | TRBD1 | CSARDSLYSNQPQHF | TGCAGCGCTCGGGACAGCCTCTATAGCAATCAGCCCCAGCATTTT
- | TRBJ1-4 | TRBV4-1 | - | CASSQDNSRGEKLFF | TGCGCCAGCAGCCAAGATAACAGCCGGGGTGAAAAACTGTTTTTT
- | TRBJ2-1 | TRBV12-3/TRBV12-4 | - | CASSFRPGTYNEQFF | TGTGCCAGCAGTTTTCGGCCAGGTACCTACAATGAGCAGTTCTTC
once | TRBJ1-3 | TRBV21-1 | - | CASSIRQGRTLSSGNTIYF | TGTGCCAGCAGCATTCGACAGGGGCGCACCCTAAGCTCTGGAAACACCATATATTTT
- | TRBJ1-2 | TRBV2 | - | CASKGFGYTF | TGTGCCAGCAAGGGATTTGGCTACACCTTC
- | TRBJ2-5 | TRBV20-1 | - | CRGQGKFETQYF | TGCAGGGGCCAGGGGAAGTTCGAGACCCAGTACTTC
many | TRBJ2-1 | TRBV20-1 | - | CSARDPGLSDEQFF | TGCAGTGCTAGAGATCCGGGACTTTCGGATGAGCAGTTCTTC
- | TRBJ1-1 | TRBV7-9 | - | CASSHRDTEAFF | TGTGCCAGCAGCCACAGGGACACTGAAGCTTTCTTT
- | TRBJ2-2 | TRBV10-3 | - | CAISPSVNTGELFF | TGTGCCATCAGCCCCTCCGTGAACACCGGGGAGCTGTTTTTT
- | TRBJ1-2 | TRBV7-8 | TRBD1 | CASTERGRLDYGYTF | TGTGCCAGCACTGAGAGGGGGCGCTTGGACTATGGCTACACCTTC
few | TRBJ1-1 | TRBV29-1 | - | CSDAGLNGAFF | TGCAGCGACGCGGGGCTTAACGGAGCTTTCTTT
few | TRBJ2-3 | TRBV20-1 | TRBD2 | CSANRGGLSTDTQYF | TGCAGTGCCAACCGGGGGGGCCTCAGCACAGATACGCAGTATTTT
few | TRBJ1-2 | TRBV12-3/TRBV12-4 | TRBD1 | CASSLNRGGGYTF | TGTGCCAGCAGTTTAAACAGGGGGGGCGGCTACACCTTC
- | TRBJ2-1 | TRBV9 | - | CASSVLPSESSYNEQFF | TGTGCCAGCAGCGTCCTCCCTAGCGAGAGCTCCTACAATGAGCAGTTCTTC
- | TRBJ2-4 | TRBV20-1 | - | CSARDSGVKNIQYF | TGCAGTGCTAGAGATTCAGGGGTTAAAAACATTCAGTACTTC